This T cell receptor beta chain was recorded in a study of CD8 T cells in Susac syndrome. Control patients had untreated stable or active relapsing-remitting multiple sclerosis by revised McDonald criteria. An input of 0.5 to 1 ug of RNA was subjected to reverse transcription using random hexamers. MiXCR, applied by TCRdb to the immunoSEQ multiplex PCR reads, yields one record per CDR3 protein. In the table there are hundreds of thousands of distinct CDR3 sequences, around 90% of which are singletons. The CDR3 extends over 13 amino acids. The germline V gene has CDR1 SEHNR and CDR2 FQNEAQ (reference sequence). V lost 8 bases, J lost 5 bases, and 16 bases lay in between. This clonotype is a singleton in its sample.

Input material: CD8+ T cells from PBMCs. This chain links TRBV7-9 with TRBJ2-7, with a weak D call TRBD1 (6 bases). This sequence originates from a human donor with multiple sclerosis. The CDR3 sequence is CASGTVEGDEQYF. CDR3 DNA sequence: TGTGCCAGCGGTACCGTAGAGGGGGACGAGCAGTACTTC. Combining the CDR3 with reference TRBV7-9 and TRBJ2-7 gives the whole variable domain DTGVSQNPRHKITKRGQNVTFRCDPISEHNRLYWYRQTLGQGPEFLTYFQNEAQLEKSRLLSDRFSAERPKGSFSTLEIQRTEQGDSAMYLCASGTVEGDEQYFGPGTRLTVT.